The rows below give T cell receptor beta chains drawn from one sample of a study of T cell changes during pregnancy in multiple sclerosis. Clones were read by immunoSEQ multiplex PCR, and TCRdb kept only the in-frame ones, dropping some. The sample lists roughly 35,000 clones; around 92% were seen once. Sequenced material: CD4+ T cells from peripheral blood mononuclear cells, taken in the third trimester of pregnancy. The receptor source for this set is a female donor in good health, enrolled as a control in a pregnancy study. Each CDR3 is given with its conserved first and last residue. The D gene is left open where the match is weak. Clone size is not always given. Where it is, it says once, few, many or a class for expanded clones.

CDR3: CASSEGTPSYSNQPQHF; DNA: TGCGCCAGCAGCGAGGGGACTCCTTCTTATAGCAATCAGCCCCAGCATTTT; J: TRBJ1-5; length: 17; V: TRBV4-1; D: .; size: once
CDR3: CASSFRTSGGSDTQYF; DNA: TGTGCCAGCAGCTTCAGGACTAGCGGGGGCTCAGATACGCAGTATTTT; J: TRBJ2-3; length: 16; V: TRBV7-8; D: TRBD2; size: .
CDR3: CAISESSGGHNEQFF; DNA: TGTGCCATCAGTGAGTCAAGCGGGGGGCACAATGAGCAGTTCTTC; J: TRBJ2-1; length: 15; V: TRBV10-3; D: TRBD2; size: .
CDR3: CASSDRRGNGYTF; DNA: TGTGCCAGTAGTGATCGCAGGGGGAATGGCTACACCTTC; J: TRBJ1-2; length: 13; V: TRBV19; D: TRBD1; size: .
CDR3: CASSKERGSGNTIYF; DNA: TGTGCCAGCAGTAAAGAACGGGGTTCGGGAAACACCATATATTTT; J: TRBJ1-3; length: 15; V: TRBV5-6; D: .; size: .
CDR3: CAWSVHSAGYGYTF; DNA: TGTGCCTGGAGTGTACACTCAGCAGGGTATGGCTACACCTTC; J: TRBJ1-2; length: 14; V: TRBV30; D: .; size: .
CDR3: CASSLAGSGAEQYF; DNA: TGTGCCAGCAGCTTAGCGGGATCTGGGGCCGAGCAGTACTTC; J: TRBJ2-7; length: 14; V: TRBV7-9; D: .; size: .
CDR3: CASSSGQGYSPLHF; DNA: TGTGCCAGTAGTTCCGGACAGGGATATTCACCCCTCCACTTT; J: TRBJ1-6; length: 14; V: TRBV19; D: TRBD1; size: .
CDR3: CASSPRGSGYGYTF; DNA: TGTGCCAGCTCACCAAGAGGCTCGGGCTATGGCTACACCTTC; J: TRBJ1-2; length: 14; V: TRBV18; D: .; size: .
CDR3: CASSVASGSYGYTF; DNA: TGTGCCAGCAGCGTAGCCAGCGGGAGCTATGGCTACACCTTC; J: TRBJ1-2; length: 14; V: TRBV9; D: .; size: .
CDR3: CASSLRSYGYTF; DNA: TGTGCCAGCAGCTTGCGGAGCTATGGCTACACCTTC; J: TRBJ1-2; length: 12; V: TRBV5-8; D: .; size: .
CDR3: CASSLGSPLKFTEAFF; DNA: TGTGCCAGCAGCTTGGGGAGTCCCCTTAAATTCACTGAAGCTTTCTTT; J: TRBJ1-1; length: 16; V: TRBV5-8; D: .; size: .
CDR3: CASSPDRGFNSPLHF; DNA: TGTGCCAGCAGTCCAGACAGGGGCTTCAATTCACCCCTCCACTTT; J: TRBJ1-6; length: 15; V: TRBV11-2; D: TRBD1; size: .
CDR3: CASGTGEGNYGYTF; DNA: TGTGCCAGCGGGACAGGGGAGGGTAACTATGGCTACACCTTC; J: TRBJ1-2; length: 14; V: TRBV2; D: TRBD1; size: .
CDR3: CASTMTMNTEAFF; DNA: TGTGCCAGCACCATGACTATGAACACTGAAGCTTTCTTT; J: TRBJ1-1; length: 13; V: TRBV6-1; D: .; size: once
CDR3: CASSTGTGGRTEAFF; DNA: TGTGCCAGCAGCACCGGGACAGGGGGAAGGACTGAAGCTTTCTTT; J: TRBJ1-1; length: 15; V: TRBV7-9; D: TRBD1; size: few
CDR3: CASSLDFGTDYEQYF; DNA: TGTGCCAGCAGCTTAGATTTCGGAACAGACTACGAGCAGTACTTC; J: TRBJ2-7; length: 15; V: TRBV7-6; D: .; size: .
CDR3: CASSSRRTGVSNQPQHF; DNA: TGTGCCAGCAGCTCCAGACGGACAGGGGTAAGCAATCAGCCCCAGCATTTT; J: TRBJ1-5; length: 17; V: TRBV7-8; D: TRBD1; size: .
CDR3: CASSPQRGGMDTQYF; DNA: TGTGCCAGCAGTCCACAGCGGGGGGGCATGGATACGCAGTATTTT; J: TRBJ2-3; length: 15; V: TRBV6-4; D: TRBD2; size: .
CDR3: CASSPRGKGNLAKNIQYF; DNA: TGTGCCAGCAGCCCCCGGGGGAAGGGGAACCTAGCCAAAAACATTCAGTACTTC; J: TRBJ2-4; length: 18; V: TRBV7-6; D: .; size: .
CDR3: CASSQDLLAAYEQYF; DNA: TGTGCCAGCAGCCAAGATTTACTAGCAGCCTACGAGCAGTACTTC; J: TRBJ2-7; length: 15; V: TRBV4-2; D: .; size: .
CDR3: CASSLDLPGGYGYTF; DNA: TGTGCCAGCAGCTTAGATCTCCCGGGGGGCTATGGCTACACCTTC; J: TRBJ1-2; length: 15; V: TRBV7-2; D: .; size: .